The rows below give T cell receptor beta chains drawn from one sample of a study of lymphopenia after photon versus proton radiotherapy. Sequenced by immunoSEQ multiplex PCR; TCRdb stores in-frame clones only, minus some. Here the sample spans about 30,000 clones, 90% to 95% being singletons. Here the sequenced sample was peripheral blood, taken from a patient treated with photon-based radiotherapy. These receptors came from a woman aged 45-65 years with cholangiocarcinoma. Each CDR3 is given with its conserved first and last residue. The order of the fields is clone size, V gene, J gene, D gene, CDR3 protein, CDR3 DNA. A D gene is named only where the DNA matches it firmly. Clone size appears in some rows only: once, few, many, or a class for an expanded clone.

clone_size: -; v_call: TRBV27; j_call: TRBJ1-1; d_call: -; cdr3_aa: CASSPPRTAPGTEAFF; cdr3_nt: TGTGCCAGCAGTCCGCCCCGAACAGCCCCCGGCACTGAAGCTTTCTTT
clone_size: -; v_call: TRBV5-6; j_call: TRBJ2-7; d_call: -; cdr3_aa: CASSFRLLISYEQYF; cdr3_nt: TGTGCCAGCAGCTTCCGGCTCCTGATCTCCTACGAGCAGTACTTC
clone_size: -; v_call: TRBV30; j_call: TRBJ1-2; d_call: -; cdr3_aa: CAWSTQPYGYTF; cdr3_nt: TGTGCCTGGAGTACTCAACCCTATGGCTACACCTTC
clone_size: -; v_call: TRBV25-1; j_call: TRBJ1-4; d_call: -; cdr3_aa: CASRTRNEKLFF; cdr3_nt: TGTGCCTCCAGGACCAGAAATGAAAAACTGTTTTTT
clone_size: -; v_call: TRBV6-6; j_call: TRBJ1-2; d_call: TRBD1; cdr3_aa: CASSYTHRQGAGGYTF; cdr3_nt: TGTGCCAGCAGTTACACACACAGACAGGGGGCGGGAGGCTACACCTTC
clone_size: -; v_call: TRBV7-2; j_call: TRBJ2-3; d_call: -; cdr3_aa: CASSSESGYSTDTQYF; cdr3_nt: TGTGCCAGCAGCTCGGAGTCGGGGTATAGCACAGATACGCAGTATTTT
clone_size: -; v_call: TRBV9; j_call: TRBJ1-1; d_call: TRBD1; cdr3_aa: CASSVGLNRDSEAFF; cdr3_nt: TGTGCCAGCAGCGTAGGGCTCAACCGGGACAGCGAAGCTTTCTTT
clone_size: -; v_call: TRBV18; j_call: TRBJ1-1; d_call: -; cdr3_aa: CASSPPSRQRNTEAFF; cdr3_nt: TGTGCCAGCTCACCCCCTAGCCGACAGCGGAACACTGAAGCTTTCTTT
clone_size: -; v_call: TRBV10-3; j_call: TRBJ2-5; d_call: TRBD1; cdr3_aa: CAISESGQGETQYF; cdr3_nt: TGTGCCATCAGTGAGTCGGGACAGGGGGAGACCCAGTACTTC
clone_size: -; v_call: TRBV9; j_call: TRBJ1-6; d_call: -; cdr3_aa: CASSPDLGNSPLHF; cdr3_nt: TGTGCCAGCAGCCCCGATCTTGGGAATTCACCCCTCCACTTT
clone_size: -; v_call: TRBV5-1; j_call: TRBJ2-5; d_call: TRBD1; cdr3_aa: CASSLVTGGTKETQYF; cdr3_nt: TGCGCCAGCAGCTTGGTGACAGGGGGTACAAAAGAGACCCAGTACTTC
clone_size: once; v_call: TRBV18; j_call: TRBJ1-1; d_call: -; cdr3_aa: CASSPRMRDLRAEAFF; cdr3_nt: TGTGCCAGCTCACCACGGATGAGGGATTTGAGGGCTGAAGCTTTCTTT
clone_size: -; v_call: TRBV7-2; j_call: TRBJ1-2; d_call: -; cdr3_aa: CASSHREYGYTF; cdr3_nt: TGTGCCAGCAGTCACCGGGAGTATGGCTACACCTTC
clone_size: -; v_call: TRBV5-4; j_call: TRBJ2-7; d_call: TRBD1; cdr3_aa: CASSLTGQGEEF; cdr3_nt: TGTGCCAGCAGCTTGACCGGACAGGGAGAAGAGTTC
clone_size: once; v_call: TRBV6-6; j_call: TRBJ1-1; d_call: -; cdr3_aa: CASDLGQANTEAFF; cdr3_nt: TGTGCCAGCGATTTAGGACAAGCGAACACTGAAGCTTTCTTT
clone_size: -; v_call: TRBV6-1; j_call: TRBJ1-3; d_call: -; cdr3_aa: CALHSGNTIYF; cdr3_nt: TGTGCCCTACACTCTGGAAACACCATATATTTT
clone_size: once; v_call: TRBV18; j_call: TRBJ2-7; d_call: -; cdr3_aa: CASSPPARYEQYF; cdr3_nt: TGTGCCAGCTCACCACCGGCCAGATACGAGCAGTACTTC
clone_size: -; v_call: TRBV7-8; j_call: TRBJ2-5; d_call: -; cdr3_aa: CASRPKGPTGETQYF; cdr3_nt: TGTGCCAGCCGACCGAAGGGACCCACCGGAGAGACCCAGTACTTC
clone_size: -; v_call: TRBV5-4; j_call: TRBJ1-5; d_call: -; cdr3_aa: CASSLDRDAPQPQHF; cdr3_nt: TGTGCCAGCAGCTTGGACAGGGACGCCCCCCAGCCCCAGCATTTT
clone_size: -; v_call: TRBV25-1; j_call: TRBJ2-5; d_call: -; cdr3_aa: CASTARETQYF; cdr3_nt: TGTGCCAGCACGGCCCGAGAGACCCAGTACTTC
clone_size: -; v_call: TRBV5-5; j_call: TRBJ1-2; d_call: TRBD1; cdr3_aa: CASSLVTGGHGYTF; cdr3_nt: TGTGCCAGCAGCTTGGTAACAGGGGGCCATGGCTACACCTTC
clone_size: -; v_call: TRBV6-6; j_call: TRBJ1-2; d_call: TRBD1; cdr3_aa: CASSPGTVFAGYTF; cdr3_nt: TGTGCCAGCAGTCCCGGGACAGTTTTCGCTGGCTACACCTTC
clone_size: -; v_call: TRBV5-1; j_call: TRBJ2-3; d_call: TRBD1; cdr3_aa: CASSLLPGTGRGTDTQYF; cdr3_nt: TGCGCCAGCAGCCTCCTCCCCGGGACAGGAAGGGGTACAGATACGCAGTATTTT
clone_size: -; v_call: TRBV30; j_call: TRBJ2-7; d_call: TRBD1; cdr3_aa: CAWSPGQGTYEQYF; cdr3_nt: TGTGCCTGGAGTCCCGGACAGGGGACCTACGAGCAGTACTTC
clone_size: -; v_call: TRBV6-1; j_call: TRBJ1-1; d_call: -; cdr3_aa: CASSRDRINTEAFF; cdr3_nt: TGTGCCAGCAGCCGCGACAGGATTAACACTGAAGCTTTCTTT
clone_size: -; v_call: TRBV7-9; j_call: TRBJ1-4; d_call: -; cdr3_aa: CASSLGTNEKLFF; cdr3_nt: TGTGCCAGCAGCTTAGGGACTAATGAAAAACTGTTTTTT
clone_size: -; v_call: TRBV7-9; j_call: TRBJ1-3; d_call: -; cdr3_aa: CASSLSGNTIYF; cdr3_nt: TGTGCCAGCAGCTTATCCGGAAACACCATATATTTT
clone_size: -; v_call: TRBV5-1; j_call: TRBJ2-1; d_call: -; cdr3_aa: CASSLARDITPNEQFF; cdr3_nt: TGCGCCAGCAGCTTGGCCAGGGACATCACCCCTAATGAGCAGTTCTTC
clone_size: -; v_call: TRBV28; j_call: TRBJ1-2; d_call: TRBD1; cdr3_aa: CASSFPTGQHYGYTF; cdr3_nt: TGTGCCAGCAGTTTCCCCACGGGACAGCACTATGGCTACACCTTC